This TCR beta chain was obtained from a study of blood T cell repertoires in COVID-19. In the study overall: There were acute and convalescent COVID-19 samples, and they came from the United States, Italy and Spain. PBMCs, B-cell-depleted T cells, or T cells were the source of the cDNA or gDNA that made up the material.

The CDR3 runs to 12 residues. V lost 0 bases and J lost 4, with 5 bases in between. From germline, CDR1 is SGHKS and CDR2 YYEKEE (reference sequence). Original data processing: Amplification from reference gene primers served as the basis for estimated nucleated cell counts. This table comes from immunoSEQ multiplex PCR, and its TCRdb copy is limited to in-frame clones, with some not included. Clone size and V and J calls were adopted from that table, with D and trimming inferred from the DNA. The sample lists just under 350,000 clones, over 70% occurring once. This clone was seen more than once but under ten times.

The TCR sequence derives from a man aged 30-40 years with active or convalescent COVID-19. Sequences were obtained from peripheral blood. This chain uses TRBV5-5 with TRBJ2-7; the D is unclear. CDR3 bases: TGTGCCAGCAGCTTGGACCTATACGAGCAGTACTTC. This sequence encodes CASSLDLYEQYF.